This record covers a single TCR beta chain. No antigen is known for it. TCRdb ran MiXCR on the 5' RACE reads and lists one entry per CDR3 protein. This repertoire shows around 340,000 distinct CDR3 sequences, around 20% found once; its top ten account for about an eighth. This sample stems from a study of T-cell memory formation after mild COVID-19. Notes on the study in general: Proof of SARS-CoV-2 specificity was absent for the second-wave clones that crested on day 37. Several responding clones turned up in pre-infection memory, indicating that cross-reactive memory may have taken part. Shrinking CD4+ clones were chiefly CM and EM; CD8+ ones were chiefly EMRA.

This clonotype was sampled from an adult woman who had mild COVID-19 (a few samples of this study predate the infection). Cell type and time point are not known. Source material: PBMCs or a T cell subset sorted from them (not recorded which).

The CDR3: CASSLQGAQSDTQYF. In DNA, the CDR3 is TGCGCCAGCAGCTTACAGGGGGCGCAGAGTGATACGCAGTATTTT. The gene calls are TRBV5-1 and TRBJ2-3, with 9 bases that match TRBD1. The length of the CDR3 is 15 residues. The germline CDR1 and CDR2 sequences are SGHRS and YFSETQ. V dropped 2 bases and J dropped 6; count of bases not matched to a gene: 7.